This entry concerns a single TCR beta chain. It lacks a known antigen. The sample holds no much larger clone one base away, and base qualities are not on file. V loses 6 bases at its end and J loses 4 bases; junction bases beyond the gene matches: 6. Reading from cysteine to phenylalanine, the CDR3 counts 15 amino acids. Only the CDR3 DNA stays, 45 bases, in frame from base 1. As encoded in the germline V gene (reference sequence), CDR1 is MNHNY while CDR2 is SVGAGI. In total, approximately 700 healthy bone marrow donors made up the cohort. At the time of sampling, every cohort member was nominally healthy, though immune exposures that went unrecorded were likely present. The donor tested CMV seronegative and was one of the 352 seronegative cohort members. A peripheral blood sample was collected from each donor, and TCR beta sequencing was performed on peripheral blood mononuclear cells. Genomic DNA was extracted from the blood cell samples with the Qiagen DNeasy Blood Extraction Kit.

This record comes from a study of cytomegalovirus exposure and HLA in healthy donors (dated by TCRdb to 2015 to 2018). As for the study more broadly: An earlier analysis of 550 to 700 of the donors reported more than 250 Gb of sequence data and some 100 million unique TCR beta sequences from about 179 million T cells. An early release that covered some 630 HLA-typed donors contained approximately 320 gigabases of sequencing data and roughly 84 million unique TCR sequences. Every discovery cohort repertoire had been produced on one sequencing platform. Four to six DR-DQ haplotypes were handled as single units for association and clustering, since linkage in the cohort was strong. An earlier analysis of 500 to 650 of the donors applied high-throughput TCR beta sequencing to assess whether each TCR beta V gene segment acted as functional or pseudogenic. The study combined high-throughput TCR immunosequencing, statistical association of individual TCRs with disease status, and machine learning to predict cytomegalovirus infection status. In a later genetic analysis, genome-wide SNP genotypes for about 65% of the roughly 700 donors were used, and that subset was treated as a discovery cohort. Besides the first cohort of 666 subjects, a separate validation cohort made up of 120 different subjects was used. Using immunosequencing, the study profiled T cell repertoires from 550 to 750 subjects and related those repertoires to cytomegalovirus serostatus. Both class I and class II loci were covered by HLA typing, at four-digit resolution. Among 300 to 500 genotyped donors of the cohort, an average of about 220,000 unique TCR beta nucleotide sequences was sequenced per donor, of which 15% to 20% were non-productive. The study aimed to test whether cataloging public T cell receptors could reveal signatures of past pathogen exposure. Among the roughly 370 genotyped donors, about 83% belonged to the genetic ancestry cluster associated with self-reported Caucasian donors. The number of typed donors differed by locus: roughly 629-640 for A, B, C, DRB1 and DQB1; 500 to 550 for DQA1; 606 for DPA1; and roughly 490 for DPB1. Donor age, sex, ethnicity and CMV serostatus were compiled together with the repertoire data. Rather than using new phenotypic data, the later analysis identified candidate immune exposures from TCR beta sequences and from how often those sequences occurred across donors. A later analysis re-analyzed previously published TCR beta repertoires from 660 or so donors and added high-resolution HLA genotyping to study TCR occurrence patterns. What the research found in general, with its limitations: Compared with equally common non-associated chains, HLA-associated TCR beta chains in a later analysis were more clonally expanded and had lower generation probabilities. The study listed 170 or so TCR beta chains as associated with cytomegalovirus. Because HLA typing was unavailable for some donors at each locus, only the typed subset was used in association tests. Because counts were too low, about 18 rarely observed V segments, including chromosome 9 orphons, were excluded from the earlier analysis of a few hundred of the donors. The 87-base-pair reads could not distinguish some IMGT-functional V segments, including TRBV6-2 and TRBV6-3, so those segments were excluded. According to a later analysis, parvovirus B19, influenza, CMV and Epstein-Barr virus appeared linked to several top co-occurrence clusters. In an earlier analysis of some 500 of the donors, most TCR beta V segments appeared in productive rearrangements about 87% or about 30% of the time, broadly matching IMGT annotations. In vitro tests confirmed that a few of the cytomegalovirus-associated TCR beta chains recognize cytomegalovirus antigens. Specific HLA alleles were associated with 16,951 TCR beta sequences at a false discovery rate of 0.05 in a later analysis. Linkage disequilibrium might explain the correlated functional status among segregating V segments, but an unknown experimental factor could not be ruled out. In both the original and validation cohorts, the classifier was reported to diagnose cytomegalovirus status with high specificity and sensitivity. Assigning TCR associations to individual alleles was difficult when HLA alleles, especially DR and DQ, strongly co-occurred. Immune exposure information for the cohort was limited to CMV serostatus. A later analysis found that most CMV-associated TCR beta chains appeared HLA-restricted, with HLA associations seemingly driven largely by CMV exposure. A later analysis found that TCR association rates varied across HLA loci, with DRB1 alleles showing the most associated TCRs and HLA-C alleles the fewest. Across donors, most TCR sequences were observed very rarely, whereas some public TCRs were present in many individuals. A cluster of highly shared sequence variants was judged likely to represent a technical artifact of the sequencing pipeline. A further reported finding was that TCR beta sequences accurately predicted the HLA-A and HLA-B alleles for most subjects in the first cohort. According to the authors, the approach could potentially be generalized to other disease states and immunological phenotypes. The presence/absence analyses assumed that sequencing depth was roughly uniform across donors, and that assumption may not be true. In a later genetic analysis, fewer N-insertions in productive TCRs were reported among donors in an Asian-associated ancestry cluster than the approximately 630-donor mean. A later genetic analysis associated a missense DCLRE1C variant with V-gene and J-gene trimming of TCR beta chains, and an independent cohort replicated the association. The cohort was sequenced for TCR beta chains only, and without alpha or paired-chain data the features that could be detected were limited.

The library was generated by the immunoSEQ multiplex PCR assay. A mixture of 60 forward primers for TCR Vbeta segments and 13 reverse primers for TCR Jbeta segments was used in the multiplex PCR. The CDR3 region of rearranged TCR beta genes was amplified from genomic DNA with a multiplex PCR assay. On the Illumina HiSeq System, the amplified TCR beta libraries were sequenced as 87-base-pair reads. The original methods were these. A later analysis counted around 72 million unique TCR beta chains across the 670 or so repertoires, and some 11 million of these chains were shared by at least two donors. Raw reads were error-corrected and collapsed into unique sequences with a nearest-neighbor algorithm that merged closely related sequences to remove PCR and sequencing errors. V, D and J gene segments were assigned by aligning CDR3 sequences to IMGT reference sequences. Each retained sequence needed at least a six-nucleotide match to both a V gene segment and a J gene segment. Rearrangements were classified as productive when the CDR3 lacked stop codons and remained in frame with V and J, and all other rearrangements were classified as non-productive. CDR3 was defined by IMGT convention, running from the second conserved V-encoded cysteine to the conserved J-encoded phenylalanine. Sequences without an unambiguous match to a single V gene segment were excluded from the earlier analysis of almost 600 of the donors. An earlier analysis of just under 600 of the donors called V segments functional above 56.7% productive rearrangements and segregating when the between-donor standard deviation exceeded 5%. To diagnose cytomegalovirus status from the catalog of TCR beta chain sequences, a statistical classification framework was built. V and J gene assignment, in a later analysis, came from comparing TCR nucleotide sequences with IMGT/GENE-DB human TR gene sequences. The TCRdist pipeline was used in a later analysis to assign CDR3 sequences and most-parsimonious VDJ recombination scenarios. In a later analysis, each TCR beta chain was defined by its CDR3 amino acid sequence together with its V-gene family, and reads lacking a unique V-gene family were excluded. To address suspected cross-contamination and a sequencing artifact, a later analysis removed a few hundred highly shared, low-generation-probability nucleotide sequences. A later analysis calculated a clonal expansion index for each public chain from normalized within-repertoire ranks of inferred template counts. A later analysis computed generation probabilities with a VDJ recombination model fitted to out-of-frame rearrangements, and checked the results against IGoR. A later analysis scored TCR-TCR, TCR-HLA and TCR-CMV co-occurrence with hypergeometric tests, applying a repertoire-size bias correction to TCR pairs. A later analysis estimated false discovery rates by permuting HLA or CMV assignments 20 times. In a later analysis, co-occurring TCRs were grouped with DBSCAN, and TCRdist sequence similarity was added when clustering was performed within HLA-allele-positive subsets. For co-occurrence clustering, repertoires with fewer than 30,000 or more than 120,000 public chains were excluded, along with a handful of repertoires with anomalous nucleotide sharing. The table comes from immuneACCESS by way of TCRdb, which keeps in-frame sequences with V and J called. Part of the clones is missing from these tables; in studies checked, under half for an unresolved V gene and the rest for unknown reasons. V, J and clone size were drawn from that table, and D and trimming were deduced from the DNA. The sample has 99,000 or so clones on record, 78% of them singletons. The ten largest clones take up roughly 1.3% of the sample.

The chain was built from TRBV6-6 and TRBJ2-3; 11 central nucleotides agree with TRBD2. The source of this sequence is a man aged 30 to 39 in good health and CMV-seronegative. The sequenced sample consisted of PBMCs. The CDR3 corresponds to CASRETSGRADTQYF. DNA sequence: TGTGCCAGCAGGGAAACTAGCGGGAGAGCAGATACGCAGTATTTT.